The present T cell receptor (beta chain) was sequenced within a study of blood T cell repertoires in COVID-19 (dated by TCRdb to about 2020). For the wider study: Collaborator samples came from the United States, Italy and Spain and covered acute and convalescent phases of COVID-19. A de-identified subject ID, COVID-19 status, age in years and sex were almost always included in the sample metadata. The material from the prospective study consisted of cDNA or gDNA derived from T cells, B-cell-depleted T cells, or PBMCs. Deeply sampled blood TCRbeta repertoires from subjects exposed to, actively infected with, or recovered from COVID-19 were included in the dataset. The samples were drawn from two sources: the first 160 participants of the ongoing ImmuneRACE study, and 1,200 or so subjects contributed by 6 global collaborators. A freely available public database, intended as a resource for researchers studying the immune response to SARS-CoV-2, is where the repertoires were released. Where HLA class I and class II types were available, the types were taken from metadata supplied by the sample provider, not from assay-based typing.

Comments on this clone: Its binding antigen is unknown. Base quality data are lacking; no much larger clone is found one base away.

Each collaborating institution followed its own protocols to collect whole blood in K2EDTA tubes. For TCRbeta analysis, collaborators shipped samples in one of three forms: frozen whole blood, isolated PBMCs, or DNA extracted from either of those sample types. TCRbeta CDR3 regions were amplified from genomic DNA using the immunoSEQ Assay, a bias-controlled multiplex PCR. Per the source publication's procedure: Nucleated cell counts per sample were estimated from amplification of reference gene primers within the assay. To quantify the absolute abundance of each unique TCRbeta CDR3 rearrangement, sequence reads were collapsed and filtered. For each sample, productive Simpson clonality was calculated as the square root of Simpson's diversity index across productive rearrangements. TCRdb mirrors the immuneACCESS table, restricted to in-frame sequences. Some clones are absent from its copies; in checked studies, under half trace to an unresolved V gene, and the reason for the others is unknown. The DNA gave D and trimming, while V, J and clone size come from that table. Counted in this sample were about 120,000 clones; 78% of them appeared once. The ten largest clones capture about 2% of the sample.

V gives up 2 bases and J gives up 7 bases, and the segment between their germline ends measures 11 bases. From the cysteine through the phenylalanine, the CDR3 covers 14 amino acids. This entry keeps only the CDR3 DNA: 42 bases, framed from base 1. According to the germline V gene, CDR1 reads KGHSH and CDR2 reads LQKENI. General study outcomes and caveats: How much clinical and demographic metadata was included differed by source and by participant, and the metadata was provided uncurated.

The sample taken for sequencing was peripheral blood. The V and J genes are TRBV18 and TRBJ1-4; TRBD1 could be the D gene, as 5 bases match. This clonotype was sampled from a man in his 70s with acute or convalescent COVID-19. The nucleotide sequence is given as TGTGCCAGCTCACCAGCTTCAGGGATTGAAAAACTGTTTTTT. Translated, it gives CASSPASGIEKLFF.